The next 18 T cell receptor beta chains were all read from a single sample in a study of CD8 T cells in ankylosing spondylitis. No antigen is known for these receptors. One entry per CDR3 protein results from TCRdb running MiXCR on the 5' RACE reads. The sample has some 840,000 distinct CDR3 sequences; 12% are singletons. Notes on the study in general: Seemingly distinctive of ankylosing spondylitis blood was a TCR beta motif formed by eight highly homologous variants.

Sequencing was performed on blood, either unsorted or a sorted T cell fraction (not recorded which). The source of these receptors is a male donor with ankylosing spondylitis.

This clonotype turned up a few times. This chain joins TRBV15 and TRBJ2-7; 10 bases line up with TRBD1. CDR1 is LNHNV, CDR2 YYDKDF, per germline (reference sequence). The CDR3 has 15 residues. Trimming removed 3 bases from V and 6 bases from J; junction bases left unmatched: 8. The CDR3 sequence is CATSRGQGKEVEQYF. CDR3 coding DNA: TGTGCCACCAGCAGGGGACAGGGGAAGGAGGTCGAGCAGTACTTC.

On this clonotype itself: The germline gene is not matched at one end of the junction; a read error may be the cause. This chain connects TRBV20-1 to TRBJ2-5, with D possibly being TRBD1 (5 bases). There are 12 residues in the CDR3. Germline V gene sequence: CDR1 DFQATT, CDR2 SNEGSKA (reference sequence). CDR3 in DNA: TGCAGTGCGAGGAAGGCTGCAAGAGTCAGGGACTTC. This sequence encodes CSARKAARVRDF.

This clonotype was seen repeatedly, ten times or more. V gene TRBV20-1 combines with J gene TRBJ2-1; D is ambiguous. CDR3 size: 14 residues. The V and J ends lost 3 bases and 7 bases respectively, with 16 bases between them. From germline, CDR1 is DFQATT and CDR2 SNEGSKA (reference sequence). As DNA, the CDR3 is TGCAGTGCTAGGGGCGGTTCACTGGATAATGAGCAGTTCTTC. As protein: CSARGGSLDNEQFF.

This clonotype showed up many times. The chain's CDR3 is CSASEGNEKLFF. The CDR3 nucleotides read TGCAGTGCTAGCGAGGGTAATGAAAAACTGTTTTTT. This chain links TRBV20-1 with TRBJ1-4; D is undetermined. V gave up 3 bases and J gave up 4 bases, with 6 bases separating them. Germline V gene sequence: CDR1 DFQATT, CDR2 SNEGSKA (reference sequence). This CDR3 has 12 amino acids.

V gene TRBV7-3 combines with J gene TRBJ1-1; no reliable D call. From germline, CDR1 is SGHTA and CDR2 FQGTGA. The CDR3 has 13 residues. Trimming stripped 6 bases from V and 4 bases from J, with 12 bases between. The CDR3 loop reads CASSSMSLTEAFF. CDR3 nucleotides: TGTGCCAGCAGTTCCATGAGTCTCACTGAAGCTTTCTTT.

A few counts support this clonotype. This chain joins TRBV7-2 and TRBJ1-2; D unresolved. Germline V gives CDR1 SGHTA, CDR2 FQGNSA. Trimming shortened V by 2 bases and J by 1 base, and 8 bases separated the two germline ends. The CDR3 length is 14 residues. This chain's CDR3 is CASSLPFSNYGYTF. CDR3 bases: TGTGCCAGCAGCTTACCCTTCAGTAACTATGGCTACACCTTC.

This clonotype was detected only a few times. This chain links TRBV6-2 or TRBV6-3 with TRBJ2-5, with D perhaps TRBD2 (6 bases). Germline V lookup: CDR1 MNHEY, CDR2 SVGEGT. The CDR3 runs to 14 residues. Trimming removed 5 bases from V and 5 bases from J, with 15 bases in between. CDR3 sequence reads: CASSDGTLVETQYF. As DNA, the CDR3 is TGTGCCAGCAGTGATGGGACTTTGGTGGAGACCCAGTACTTC.

This chain connects TRBV20-1 to TRBJ2-6; the match to TRBD1 covers 7 bases. Per the germline V gene, CDR1 is DFQATT and CDR2 is SNEGSKA (reference sequence). J was trimmed by 4 bases and V by 6 bases; bases with no gene match: 12. This CDR3 spans 16 amino acids. The CDR3 here is CSAPTGSSGGANVLTF. The CDR3 DNA reads as TGCAGTGCCCCGACAGGGAGCTCTGGAGGGGCCAACGTCCTGACTTTC.

At least ten counts were recorded for this clonotype. The J gene is TRBJ2-7, the V gene TRBV7-2, with D unresolved. Germline CDR1 is SGHTA and CDR2 is FQGNSA. Trimming removed 5 bases from V and 3 bases from J, with 14 bases in between. This CDR3 is built from 14 residues. The CDR3 sequence: CASSLRTHDYEQYF. The CDR3 coding sequence is TGTGCCAGCAGCCTTCGGACCCACGACTACGAGCAGTACTTC.

The J gene is TRBJ2-5, the V gene TRBV29-1; 7 bases agree with TRBD1. This CDR3 comprises 12 residues. Unmatched junction bases numbered 8, after V lost 8 bases and J lost 5 bases. Per the germline V gene, CDR1 is SQVTM and CDR2 is ANQGSEA. The CDR3, as DNA: TGCAGCTCCGCTAGGGGGCACGAGACCCAGTACTTC. Its protein product is CSSARGHETQYF. Filled out from reference TRBV29-1 and TRBJ2-5, the complete variable domain reads SAVISQKPSRDICQRGTSLTIQCQVDSQVTMMFWYRQQPGQSLTLIATANQGSEATYESGFVIDKFPISRPNLTFSTLTVSNMSPEDSSIYLCSSARGHETQYFGPGTRLLVL.

A few counts support this clonotype. V is TRBV18 and J is TRBJ2-4; TRBD2 is a possible D gene (5 bases). The CDR3 runs 15 residues. Germline V gene data show CDR1 as KGHSH and CDR2 as LQKENI. V lost 3 bases to trimming and J lost 0 bases, with 9 bases between them. In DNA form, the CDR3 reads TGTGCCAGCTCACCCGAGCGGTTAGCCAAAAACATTCAGTACTTC. This gives the protein CASSPERLAKNIQYF.

The V call is TRBV7-2, the J call TRBJ2-7; a weak D match, TRBD1 (5 bases). The CDR3 has 14 residues. V was shortened by 7 bases and J by 0 bases, with 13 bases between the two germline ends. CDR1 SGHTA and CDR2 FQGNSA come from the germline V gene. The DNA for the CDR3 is TGTGCCAGCAAGGGGCAGCTAAGCTCCTACGAGCAGTACTTC. It translates to CASKGQLSSYEQYF.

The rearrangement uses TRBV7-2 and TRBJ1-6; 8 positions agree with TRBD1. Germline CDR1 reads SGHTA; CDR2 reads FQGNSA. The V gene end was trimmed by 5 bases and the J gene end by 10 bases; junction bases not matched to a gene: 13. The CDR3 runs 16 residues. Written as DNA, the CDR3 is TGTGCCAGCAGCACGCAAGCGACAGGGGCAGGGTCACCCCTCCACTTT. It specifies CASSTQATGAGSPLHF. The full variable domain, its missing parts supplied by reference TRBV7-2 and TRBJ1-6, is GAGVSQSPSNKVTEKGKDVELRCDPISGHTALYWYRQSLGQGLEFLIYFQGNSAPDKSGLPSDRFSAERTGGSVSTLTIQRTQQEDSAVYLCASSTQATGAGSPLHFGNGTRLTVT.

The table lists this clonotype with a few counts. The chain joins TRBV20-1 to TRBJ1-2; perhaps TRBD1 as D (6 bases). CDR3 size: 15 residues. Germline CDR1 is DFQATT and CDR2 is SNEGSKA (reference sequence). Between the trimmed V and J ends, which lost 1 base and 2 bases, there was a span of 14 bases. CDR3 sequence reads: CSARGGGGRNYGYTF. CDR3 sequence (DNA): TGCAGTGCTAGAGGAGGAGGGGGTCGGAACTATGGCTACACCTTC.

CDR3 nucleotide sequence: TGTGCCAGCAGCTTAGCGCGGGGTCTTGGGGGCTACACCTTC. Translating gives CASSLARGLGGYTF. The chain links TRBV7-2 to TRBJ1-2; D gene unclear. This CDR3 has 14 amino acids. Trimming took off 0 bases at V and 8 bases at J, with 13 bases between the two ends. Germline CDR1 and CDR2: SGHTA and FQGNSA.

This clonotype occurred a few times. This chain's CDR3 is CASSHLRETQYF. In DNA, the CDR3 is TGTGCCAGCAGCCACCTCAGAGAGACCCAGTACTTC. This chain joins TRBV11-2 and TRBJ2-5; D unclear. Germline-derived CDR1 and CDR2 are SGHAT and FQNNGV. CDR3 length: 12 amino acids. Trimming left V 5 bases short and J 4 bases short, with 8 bases between. Combining the CDR3 with reference TRBV11-2 and TRBJ2-5 gives the whole variable domain EAGVAQSPRYKIIEKRQSVAFWCNPISGHATLYWYQQILGQGPKLLIQFQNNGVVDDSQLPKDRFSAERLKGVDSTLKIQPAKLEDSAVYLCASSHLRETQYFGPGTRLLVL.

This clonotype was counted between two and nine times. The chain recombines TRBV20-1 with TRBJ1-6; D is unresolved. Germline assignment: CDR1 DFQATT and CDR2 SNEGSKA (reference sequence). The V end was cut by 4 bases, the J end by 0 bases, with 7 bases between. There are 14 residues in the CDR3. The CDR3: CSATPSSYNSPLHF. CDR3 bases: TGCAGTGCTACCCCGAGCTCCTATAATTCACCCCTCCACTTT.

This chain joins TRBV7-2 and TRBJ2-7, with D unresolved. With 5 bases removed from V and 1 base from J, the gap between germline ends came to 9 bases. From germline, CDR1 is SGHTA and CDR2 FQGNSA. The CDR3 covers 13 residues. CDR3 DNA: TGTGCCAGCAGCGCTAGTGCGTCCTACGAGCAGTACTTC. This translates into CASSASASYEQYF.